This T cell receptor (beta chain) stems from a study of blood T cells in healthy people across ages (dated by TCRdb to between 2014 and 2016). A note on the overall study: In model experiments, template switching captured about one uniquely barcoded TCR beta cDNA molecule for every two T cells. The donors were divided into four age groups: young (average approximately 17 years), middle-aged (about 40), aged (approximately 64) and long-lived (about 80). For two donors (one aged 18 to 30 and one aged 80 or older), the study analyzed two additional independent replicas of 1 million unique cDNA reads from the same blood draw. To avoid experimental bias, donors of different ages were randomly spread across the sequencing lanes. To track age-related changes in TCR beta repertoire diversity, the study relied on deep sequencing normalized with unique cDNA molecular identifiers.

Taken from the germline V gene, the CDR1 and CDR2 loops are LGHNA and YNFKEQ. CDR3 length: 15 amino acids, cysteine to phenylalanine. Only the CDR3 part of the read is kept: 45 bases, read in frame from the first base. What the authors observed across the whole study: Observed TCR beta diversity correlated strongly with the percentage of naive T cells measured by flow cytometry. Compared with the aged group, the long-lived group had more naive CD4+ T cells, fewer expanded clones and increased TCR diversity, suggesting age selection. Observed TCR beta diversity per million T cells fell roughly linearly with age, and a significant reduction was already apparent by age about 38. Estimates of total diversity based on one million sequenced T cells were regarded as lower bounds and as underestimates. The CMV infection status of donors was not known, potentially confounding age-related changes in expanded clonotypes. Since profiling was done on bulk unsorted PBMCs, naive and antigen-experienced compartments could not be conclusively compared.

The 35 to 40 donors, aged roughly 6 to 95 years, were systemically healthy Caucasian individuals from Russia. Each donor gave 8 to 10 milliliters of peripheral blood, collected into EDTA-treated Vacutainer tubes. PBMCs were isolated by Ficoll-Paque density-gradient centrifugation, with at least 7 million obtained per sample. Trizol reagent was used to extract total RNA from the PBMCs, yielding at least 5.5 micrograms per sample. For every donor, an aliquot of PBMCs went through flow cytometry to measure the percentages of naive CD45RAhigh/CD27high T cells. Library generation was performed with 5' RACE. These reads were obtained on an Illumina HiSeq 2500. A second 7 to 11 cycle PCR used a sample-barcoded 5' primer and a J-beta primer mix. A unique molecular identifier was introduced onto each TCR beta cDNA molecule by a template-switch 5' adaptor carrying 12 random nucleotides. Each sample yielded at least 2.5 million CDR3-containing paired-end reads. First-strand cDNA was synthesized from all RNA with the Mint cDNA synthesis kit, primed by a TRBC-specific oligonucleotide. Following uracil-DNA glycosylase treatment, all cDNA underwent a first 18-cycle PCR with the universal primers M1SS and BC2_uni_R. Processing in the source paper ran as follows. For normalization, 1 million high-quality reads, each with a distinct molecular identifier, were randomly selected from each sample. Instead of being binned into consensus sequences, reads that shared molecular identifiers were thrown out. MiTCR, set to a Q25 quality threshold and the strictest error-elimination algorithm, was used for CDR3 identification, clonotype clustering and error correction. A nonparametric unseen species model using Euler transformation provided a lower-bound estimate of total TCR beta diversity. TCRdb reran the public reads through fastp at Q25 and MiXCR, keeping productive beta chains. Entries are consolidated by CDR3 protein sequence, retaining the most common genes and DNA. None of the V and J calls come from the authors' own analysis; TCRdb made them. The sample table shows over a million distinct CDR3 sequences, and roughly 43% are seen once. The top ten constitute under 5% of the sample.

In its sample, this clonotype was seen a few times. Its antigen is not yet known. Germline is not matched at one junction end, which may reflect a read error. The V gene is TRBV4-2 and the J gene is TRBJ2-1; 7 central bases correspond to TRBD2. Sequences were obtained from blood. This receptor was obtained from a woman aged 18-35 years in good health. The DNA reads TGTGCCAGCAGCCCTATAGCGGGCTCCCACAATGAGCAGTTCTTC. Its translation is CASSPIAGSHNEQFF.